These T cell receptor beta chains were read from a single sample in a study of stem cell transplantation in POMP-related autoinflammatory disease. Here immunoSEQ multiplex PCR was the method, and the copy in TCRdb shows in-frame clones only, minus some. The sample contains some 68,000 clones, around 90% of which appear only once. This specimen consisted of CD4+ T cells from PBMCs, obtained after stem cell transplantation. The receptors stem from a human patient with POMP-related autoinflammation and immune dysregulation (PRAID). Some T cells could come from the graft donor. The CDR3 runs from the conserved cysteine through the conserved F or W. A D gene is named only where the DNA matches it firmly. Expanded clones are given a class, and other clones once, few, many or no size at all.

-	TRBV7-6	TRBJ2-5	TRBD2	TGTGCCAGCAGCGCCGGGACTAGGAGTGGGGAGACCCAGTACTTC	CASSAGTRSGETQYF
-	TRBV27	TRBJ2-3	-	TGTGCCAGCAGTTCCCGGGGGCTCTCAGATACGCAGTATTTT	CASSSRGLSDTQYF
-	TRBV3-1/TRBV3-2	TRBJ1-4	-	TGTGCCAGCAGCCAAGGCTACCGGGGGGAAAAACTGTTTTTT	CASSQGYRGEKLFF
-	TRBV3-1/TRBV3-2	TRBJ2-7	TRBD2	TGTGCCAGCAGCCAAGGGCCATCTAGCGGGCCGCAGTACTTC	CASSQGPSSGPQYF
-	TRBV6-5	TRBJ1-3	TRBD1	TGTGCCAGCAGAGGACAGGCTGGAAACACCATATATTTT	CASRGQAGNTIYF
-	TRBV4-1	TRBJ2-6	TRBD1	TGCGCCAGCAGCTCCCGGGACAGTCTTGTGTCTGGGGCCAACGTCCTGACTTTC	CASSSRDSLVSGANVLTF
-	TRBV5-1	TRBJ1-6	-	TGCGCCAGCAGCTTAGGTAACGGACTTCTCGGATCCCTCCACTTT	CASSLGNGLLGSLHF
-	TRBV21-1	TRBJ1-5	-	TGTGCCAGCAGCAAAGTCGGGACGTGGAATAGCAATCAGCCCCAGCATTTT	CASSKVGTWNSNQPQHF
-	TRBV9	TRBJ2-3	TRBD2	TGTGCCAGCAGCGTAACCGGGGGGTTGGCAGATACGCAGTATTTT	CASSVTGGLADTQYF
-	TRBV10-1	TRBJ1-1	-	TGCGCCAGCAGTGAGACAAGGGGGACTGAAGCTTTCTTT	CASSETRGTEAFF
-	TRBV24-1	TRBJ2-1	TRBD1	TGTGCCACCAGTGAACCCGACAGGGGGGGAAGTGAGCAGTTCTTC	CATSEPDRGGSEQFF
-	TRBV11-2	TRBJ2-5	-	TGTGCCAGCAGCTTAGGTGCTGGGCCCCAGTGGACCCAGTACTTC	CASSLGAGPQWTQYF
-	TRBV7-6	TRBJ2-5	-	TGTGCCAGCAGCTTACCAGGAACGGGAGCAGAGACCCAGTACTTC	CASSLPGTGAETQYF
-	TRBV6-6	TRBJ1-1	-	TGTGCCAGCAGTCTGGCGGGCTCCCTCGAGGACACTGAAGCTTTCTTT	CASSLAGSLEDTEAFF
-	TRBV19	TRBJ1-1	-	TGTGCCAGTAGGTCGTTAGGGTCGGGGTTTTACACTGAAGCTTTCTTT	CASRSLGSGFYTEAFF
-	TRBV19	TRBJ2-3	-	TGTGCCAGTAGTATTCAGGGATCGACAGATACGCAGTATTTT	CASSIQGSTDTQYF
-	TRBV4-1	TRBJ2-7	-	TGCGCCAGCAGCCGGGGTGGCAGCCCCTACGAGCAGTACTTC	CASSRGGSPYEQYF
-	TRBV6-6	TRBJ1-1	TRBD1	TGTGCCAGCAGAGCCGGGACAGGGGTTGGGGCTGAAGCTTTCTTT	CASRAGTGVGAEAFF
once	TRBV10-3	TRBJ2-6	TRBD2	TGTGCCTCTAAAGGACTAGCGGGAGAGCTAGACTCTGGGGCCAACGTCCTGACTTTC	CASKGLAGELDSGANVLTF
-	TRBV19	TRBJ2-7	TRBD1	TGTGCCAGTAGTTACGGCGGGGGGACAGGGGCCTACGAGCAGTACTTC	CASSYGGGTGAYEQYF
-	TRBV10-3	TRBJ1-3	-	TGTGCCATTGGGTCGGGAAACACCATATATTTT	CAIGSGNTIYF
-	TRBV3-1/TRBV3-2	TRBJ2-7	TRBD2	TGTGCCAGCAGCCCTGGTGGGCTAGCGGGAGTCGAGCAGTACTTC	CASSPGGLAGVEQYF
-	TRBV10-3	TRBJ2-5	-	TGTGCCATCAGTGCTGGCTCTAGGCAAGAGACCCAGTACTTC	CAISAGSRQETQYF